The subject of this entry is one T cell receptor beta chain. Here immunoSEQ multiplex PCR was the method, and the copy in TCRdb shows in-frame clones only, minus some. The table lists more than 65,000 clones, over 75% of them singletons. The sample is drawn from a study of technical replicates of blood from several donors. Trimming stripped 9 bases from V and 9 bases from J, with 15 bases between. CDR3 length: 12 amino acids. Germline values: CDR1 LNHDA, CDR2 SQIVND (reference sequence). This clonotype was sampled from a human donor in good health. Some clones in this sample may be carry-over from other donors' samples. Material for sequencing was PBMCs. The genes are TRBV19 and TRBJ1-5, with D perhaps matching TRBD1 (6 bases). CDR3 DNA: TGTGCCAGCCGGGACACCCAAGGGCCCCAGCATTTT. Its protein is CASRDTQGPQHF.